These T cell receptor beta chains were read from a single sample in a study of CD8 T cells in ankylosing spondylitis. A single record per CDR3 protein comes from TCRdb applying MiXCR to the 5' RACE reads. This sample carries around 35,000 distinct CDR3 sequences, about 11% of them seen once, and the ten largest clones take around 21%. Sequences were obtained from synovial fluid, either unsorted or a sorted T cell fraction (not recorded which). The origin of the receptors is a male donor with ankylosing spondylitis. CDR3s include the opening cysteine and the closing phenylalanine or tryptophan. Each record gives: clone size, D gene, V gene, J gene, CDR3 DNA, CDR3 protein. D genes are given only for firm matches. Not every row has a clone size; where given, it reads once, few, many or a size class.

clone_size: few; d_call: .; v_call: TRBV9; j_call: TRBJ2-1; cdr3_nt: TGTGCCAGCAGCGTTGAACAGGTCAATGAGCAGTTCTTC; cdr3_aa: CASSVEQVNEQFF
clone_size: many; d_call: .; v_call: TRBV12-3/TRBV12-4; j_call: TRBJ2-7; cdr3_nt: TGTGCCAGCAGTTTAGTAGGGTCGTCCTACGAGCAGTACTTC; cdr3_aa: CASSLVGSSYEQYF
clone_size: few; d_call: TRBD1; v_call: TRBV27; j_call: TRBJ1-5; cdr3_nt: TGTGCCAGCAGTTTAGAGACAGGGGCGGGTCAGCCCCAGCATTTT; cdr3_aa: CASSLETGAGQPQHF
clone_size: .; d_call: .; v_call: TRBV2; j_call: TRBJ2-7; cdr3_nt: TGTGCCAGCGGCGTCAGGACCTTTGGGGGAGGCTCCTACGAGCAGTACTTC; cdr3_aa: CASGVRTFGGGSYEQYF
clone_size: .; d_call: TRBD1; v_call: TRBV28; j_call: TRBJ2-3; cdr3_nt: TGTGCCAGCAGTTTGGGGGGACAGGCCCGGGCAGATACGCAGTATTTT; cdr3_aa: CASSLGGQARADTQYF
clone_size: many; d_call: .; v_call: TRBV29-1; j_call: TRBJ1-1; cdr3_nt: TGCAGCGTTGTGGTGCTGGATTGGAACACTGAAGCTTTCTTT; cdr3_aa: CSVVVLDWNTEAFF
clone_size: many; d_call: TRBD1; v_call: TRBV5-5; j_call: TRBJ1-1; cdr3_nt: TGTGCCAGCAGCTTGGCAACAGCCAGGGGGTGGACTGAAGCTTTCTTT; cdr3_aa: CASSLATARGWTEAFF
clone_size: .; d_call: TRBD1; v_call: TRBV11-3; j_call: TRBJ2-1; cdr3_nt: TGTGCCAGCAGTGGACAGGGGATCGATGAGCAGTTCTTC; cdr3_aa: CASSGQGIDEQFF
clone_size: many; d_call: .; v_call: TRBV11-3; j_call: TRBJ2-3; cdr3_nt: TGTGCCAGCAGCCTCGGGACTAGCACAGATACGCAGTATTTT; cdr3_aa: CASSLGTSTDTQYF
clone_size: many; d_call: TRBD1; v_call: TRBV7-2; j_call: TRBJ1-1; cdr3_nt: TGTGCCAGCAGCCAAATGACAGGGGCTTCAGCTTTCTTT; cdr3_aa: CASSQMTGASAFF
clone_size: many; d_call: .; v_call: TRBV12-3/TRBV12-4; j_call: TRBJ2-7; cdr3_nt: TGTGCCAGCAGTTTAGGCCTAGCGCTCTCCTACGAGCAGTACTTC; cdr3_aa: CASSLGLALSYEQYF
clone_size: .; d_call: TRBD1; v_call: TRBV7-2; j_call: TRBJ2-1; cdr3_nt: TGTGCCAGCAGCTTGGACAGGGGGCCCTACAATGAGCAGTTCTTC; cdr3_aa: CASSLDRGPYNEQFF
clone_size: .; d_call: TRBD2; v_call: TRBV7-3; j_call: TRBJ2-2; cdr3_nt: TGTGCCAGCAGCTCCGGACTAGCGGGATCCGTCGGGGAGCTGTTTTTT; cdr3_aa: CASSSGLAGSVGELFF
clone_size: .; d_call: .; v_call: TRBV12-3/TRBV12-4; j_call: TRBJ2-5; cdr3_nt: TGTGCCAGCAGGCCCACAGGGCGCGGTGAGACCCAGTACTTC; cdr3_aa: CASRPTGRGETQYF
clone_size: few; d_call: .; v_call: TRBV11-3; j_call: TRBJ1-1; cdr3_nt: TGTGCCAGCACCCAGCCAGAATTTACTGAAGCTTTCTTT; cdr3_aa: CASTQPEFTEAFF
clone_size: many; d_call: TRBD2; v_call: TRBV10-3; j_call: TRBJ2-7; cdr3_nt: TGTGCCATCAGCGGACTAGCGGGAGACGGCGAGCAGTACTTC; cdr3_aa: CAISGLAGDGEQYF
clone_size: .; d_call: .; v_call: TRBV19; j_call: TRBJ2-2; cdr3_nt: TGTGCCAGTAGTATAGTACTAGCACCGACCACCGGGGAGCTGTTTTTT; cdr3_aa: CASSIVLAPTTGELFF
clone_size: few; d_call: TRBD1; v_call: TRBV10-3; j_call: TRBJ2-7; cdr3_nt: TGTGCCATCAGTGACCCTGGACAGGTCGCCTCCTACGAGCAGTACTTC; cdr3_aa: CAISDPGQVASYEQYF
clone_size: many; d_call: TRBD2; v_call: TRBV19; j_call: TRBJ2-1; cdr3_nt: TGTGCCAGTAGTATAAGGACTAGCGGGCTCAATGAGCAGTTCTTC; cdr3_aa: CASSIRTSGLNEQFF
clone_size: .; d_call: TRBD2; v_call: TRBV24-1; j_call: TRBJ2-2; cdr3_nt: TGTGCCACCAGTGCCACTCGGGAGGGGAACACCGGGGAGCTGTTTTTT; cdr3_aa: CATSATREGNTGELFF
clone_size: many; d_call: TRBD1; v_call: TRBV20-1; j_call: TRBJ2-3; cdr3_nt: TGCAGTGCTAGAGCCGGGAACAGGGGAACAGATACGCAGTATTTT; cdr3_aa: CSARAGNRGTDTQYF
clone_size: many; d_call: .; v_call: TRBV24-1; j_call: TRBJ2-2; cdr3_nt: TGTGCCACCAGTGATGCCACGGGGAGTCGGGAGCTGTTTTTT; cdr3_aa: CATSDATGSRELFF
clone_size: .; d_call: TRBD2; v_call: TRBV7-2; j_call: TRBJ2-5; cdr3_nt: TGTGCCAGCAGCTTGGTAGCGGGAGGCCACCAAGAGACCCAGTACTTC; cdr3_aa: CASSLVAGGHQETQYF
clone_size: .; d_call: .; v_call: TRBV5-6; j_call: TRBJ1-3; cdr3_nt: TGTGCCAGCAGCTTAGAGCTCGAAGCCGGAAACACCATATATTTT; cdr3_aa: CASSLELEAGNTIYF
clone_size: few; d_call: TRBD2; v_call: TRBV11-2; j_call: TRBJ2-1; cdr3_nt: TGTGCCAGCAGCCCACCCCCTCTAGCGGACTACATTGACGGTGAGCAGTTCTTC; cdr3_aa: CASSPPPLADYIDGEQFF
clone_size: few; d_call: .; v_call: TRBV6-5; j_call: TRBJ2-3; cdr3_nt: TGTGCCAGCAGTTCCCGATCGCAGCGCACAGATACGCAGTATTTT; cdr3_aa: CASSSRSQRTDTQYF
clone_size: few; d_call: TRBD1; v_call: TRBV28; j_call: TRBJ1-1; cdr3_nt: TGTGCCAGCAGTTTGGGTAAAGGGACAGGGAGAGGCACTGAAGCTTTCTTT; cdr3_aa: CASSLGKGTGRGTEAFF
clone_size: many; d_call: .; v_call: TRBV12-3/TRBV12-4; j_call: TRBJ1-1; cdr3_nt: TGTGCCAGCAGGGATGTTTCGAAAGAAGCTTTCTTT; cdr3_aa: CASRDVSKEAFF
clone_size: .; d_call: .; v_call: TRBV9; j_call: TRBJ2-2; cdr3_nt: TGTGCCAGCAGCGTAGCGGGACAGAACACCGGGGAGCTGTTTTTT; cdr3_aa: CASSVAGQNTGELFF
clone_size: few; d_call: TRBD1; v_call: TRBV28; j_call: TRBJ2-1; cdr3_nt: TGTGCCAGCAGTCACCGGACAGGGGGAAGCAATGAGCAGTTCTTC; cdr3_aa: CASSHRTGGSNEQFF
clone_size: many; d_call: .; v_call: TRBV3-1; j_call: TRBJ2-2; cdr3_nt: TGTGCCAGCAGCTCAGTAGGGAACACCGGGGAGCTGTTTTTT; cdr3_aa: CASSSVGNTGELFF
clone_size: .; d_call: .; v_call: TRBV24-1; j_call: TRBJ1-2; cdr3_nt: TGTGCCACCAGTGATCCTGGGACGGCGTATGGCTACACCTTC; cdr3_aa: CATSDPGTAYGYTF
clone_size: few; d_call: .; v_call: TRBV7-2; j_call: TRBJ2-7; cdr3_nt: TGTGCCAGCAGCTTAGGGGGGGGCCTCTACGAGCAGTACTTC; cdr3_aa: CASSLGGGLYEQYF
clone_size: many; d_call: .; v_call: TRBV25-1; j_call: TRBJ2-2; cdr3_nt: TGTGCCAGCAGTGAACGAGGGGACACCGGGGAGCTGTTTTTT; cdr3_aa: CASSERGDTGELFF
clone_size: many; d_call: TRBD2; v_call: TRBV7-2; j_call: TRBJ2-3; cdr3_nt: TGTGCCAGCAGCCAGACTAGCGGGACCGGCGCTACGCAGTATTTT; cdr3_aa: CASSQTSGTGATQYF
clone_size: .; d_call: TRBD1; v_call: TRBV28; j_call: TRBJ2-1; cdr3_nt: TGTGCCAGCAGTCCCGACAGGGGGCTAGGCAATGAGCGTTTCTTC; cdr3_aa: CASSPDRGLGNERFF
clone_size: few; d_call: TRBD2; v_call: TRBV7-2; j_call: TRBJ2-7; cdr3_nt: TGTGCCAGCAGCTTAGGACTAGCGGGAGGCGGGTACGAGCAGTACTTC; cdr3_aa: CASSLGLAGGGYEQYF
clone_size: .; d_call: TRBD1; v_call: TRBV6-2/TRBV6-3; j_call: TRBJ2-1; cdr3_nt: TGTGCCAGCAGCCCCAGGGGGACCCCAAACAATGAGCAGTTCTTC; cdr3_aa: CASSPRGTPNNEQFF
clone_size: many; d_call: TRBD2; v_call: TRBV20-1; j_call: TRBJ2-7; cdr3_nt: TGCAGTGCTAGAGATCCCCGGACTAGCGGGAGTTACGAGCAGTACTTC; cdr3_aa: CSARDPRTSGSYEQYF